This T cell receptor beta chain was documented in a study of T cells in Graves' hyperthyroidism and ophthalmopathy. The wider study: The authors collected peripheral blood at initial diagnosis, before any treatment.

Points on this clonotype: Since a much larger clone is just one base distant, this may be a read error.

This CDR3 has 12 residues. Germline loops: CDR1 KGHSH, CDR2 LQKENI. Amplification of TCR beta CDR3 regions used RNA as the template. The primer set for the first-round RT-PCR of the TCR CDR3 was HTBI. From the multiplex PCR reads, TCRdb called clonotypes with MiXCR, one entry per CDR3 protein. The sample carries 360,000 or so distinct CDR3 sequences, roughly 15% recorded once. This sample holds PBMCs from 8 to 10 ml fresh peripheral blood. V gene TRBV18 combines with J gene TRBJ2-1; D gene unclear. The clonotype comes from a woman in her fifties or sixties with Graves' ophthalmopathy. The sequenced sample consisted of blood. The CDR3 region has the DNA TGTGCCAGCACCAGAAGAGGCAATGAGCAGCTCTTC. This translates into CASTRRGNEQLF.